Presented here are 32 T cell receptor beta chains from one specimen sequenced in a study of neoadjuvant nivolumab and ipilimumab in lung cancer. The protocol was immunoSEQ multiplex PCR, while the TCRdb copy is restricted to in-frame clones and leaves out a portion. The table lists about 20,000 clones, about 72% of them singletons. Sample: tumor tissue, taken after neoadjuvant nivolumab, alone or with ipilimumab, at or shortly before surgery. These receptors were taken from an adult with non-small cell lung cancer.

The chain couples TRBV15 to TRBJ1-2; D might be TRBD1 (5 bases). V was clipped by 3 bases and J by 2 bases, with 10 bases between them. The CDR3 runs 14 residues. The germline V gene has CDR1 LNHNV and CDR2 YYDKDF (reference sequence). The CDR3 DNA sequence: TGTGCCACCAGCAGGATGAAGGGGAACTATGGCTACACCTTC. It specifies CATSRMKGNYGYTF.

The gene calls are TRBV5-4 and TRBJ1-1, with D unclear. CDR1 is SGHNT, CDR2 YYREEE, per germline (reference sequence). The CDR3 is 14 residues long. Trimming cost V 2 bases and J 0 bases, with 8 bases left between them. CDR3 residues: CASSFRQLNTEAFF. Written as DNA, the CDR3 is TGTGCCAGCAGCTTCCGGCAATTGAACACTGAAGCTTTCTTT.

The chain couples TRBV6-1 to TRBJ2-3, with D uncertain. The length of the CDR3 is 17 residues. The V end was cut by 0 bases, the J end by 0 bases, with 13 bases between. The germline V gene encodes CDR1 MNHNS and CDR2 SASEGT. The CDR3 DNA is TGTGCCAGCAGTGAAGCGCTGTGGATCCATAGCACAGATACGCAGTATTTT. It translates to CASSEALWIHSTDTQYF.

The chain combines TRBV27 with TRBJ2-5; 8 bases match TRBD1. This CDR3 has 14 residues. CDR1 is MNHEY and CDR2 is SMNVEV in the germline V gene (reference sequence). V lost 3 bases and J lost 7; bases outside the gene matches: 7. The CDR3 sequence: CASSFGRGPGTQYF. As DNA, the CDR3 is TGTGCCAGCAGTTTCGGCAGGGGGCCTGGGACCCAGTACTTC.

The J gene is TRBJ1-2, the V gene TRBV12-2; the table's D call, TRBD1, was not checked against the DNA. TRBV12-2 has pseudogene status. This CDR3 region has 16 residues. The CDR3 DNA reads TGTGCAAGTCGCTTAAAATCCACAGGGGGATGCTATGGCTACACCTTC. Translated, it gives CASRLKSTGGCYGYTF.

The DNA for the CDR3 is TGTGCCAGCAGCTCGATCTCGACTCCATCAAGGTCCACAGATACGCAGTATTTT. This gives the protein CASSSISTPSRSTDTQYF. V and J are TRBV11-3 and TRBJ2-3; D gene ambiguous. The V and J ends lost 4 bases and 2 bases respectively, with 22 bases between them. CDR1 is SGHNT and CDR2 is YENEEA in the germline V gene. The CDR3 has 18 residues.

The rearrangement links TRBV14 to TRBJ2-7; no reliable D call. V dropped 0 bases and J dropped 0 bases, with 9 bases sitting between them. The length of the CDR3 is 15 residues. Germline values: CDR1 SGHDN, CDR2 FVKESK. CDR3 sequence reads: CASSQDQASSYEQYF. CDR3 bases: TGTGCCAGCAGCCAAGATCAGGCCAGCTCCTACGAGCAGTACTTC.

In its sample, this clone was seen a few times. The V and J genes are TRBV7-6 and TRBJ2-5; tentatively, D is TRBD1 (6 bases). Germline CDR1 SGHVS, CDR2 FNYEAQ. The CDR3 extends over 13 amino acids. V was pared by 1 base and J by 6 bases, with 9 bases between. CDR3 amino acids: CASSLGQGKTQYF. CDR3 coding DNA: TGTGCCAGCAGCTTAGGCCAGGGGAAGACCCAGTACTTC.

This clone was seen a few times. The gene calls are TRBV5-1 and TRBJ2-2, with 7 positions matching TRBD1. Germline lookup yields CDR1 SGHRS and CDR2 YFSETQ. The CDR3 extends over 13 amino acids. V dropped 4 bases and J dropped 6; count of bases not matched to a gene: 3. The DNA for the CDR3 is TGCGCCAGCAGCGTACAGGGGTCCGGGGAGCTGTTTTTT. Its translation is CASSVQGSGELFF.

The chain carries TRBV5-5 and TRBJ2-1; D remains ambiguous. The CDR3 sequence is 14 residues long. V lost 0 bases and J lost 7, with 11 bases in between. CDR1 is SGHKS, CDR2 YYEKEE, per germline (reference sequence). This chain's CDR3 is CASSLGSGSNEQFF. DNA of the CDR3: TGTGCCAGCAGCTTGGGGTCAGGCTCAAATGAGCAGTTCTTC.

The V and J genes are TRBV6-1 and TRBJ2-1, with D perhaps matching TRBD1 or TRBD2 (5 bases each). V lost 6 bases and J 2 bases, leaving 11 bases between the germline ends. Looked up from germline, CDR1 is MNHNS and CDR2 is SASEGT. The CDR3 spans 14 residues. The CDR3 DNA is TGTGCCAGCAGGGTGGGGGTGCCCTACAATGAGCAGTTCTTC. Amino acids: CASRVGVPYNEQFF.

The CDR3 reads CASGRAGATDTQYF. CDR3 in DNA: TGTGCCAGCGGCAGGGCGGGGGCCACAGATACGCAGTATTTT. V and J are TRBV7-2 and TRBJ2-3, with D maybe TRBD2 (7 bases). The germline V gene encodes CDR1 SGHTA and CDR2 FQGNSA. V was trimmed by 8 bases and J by 2 bases, leaving 14 bases between them. This CDR3 contains 14 residues.

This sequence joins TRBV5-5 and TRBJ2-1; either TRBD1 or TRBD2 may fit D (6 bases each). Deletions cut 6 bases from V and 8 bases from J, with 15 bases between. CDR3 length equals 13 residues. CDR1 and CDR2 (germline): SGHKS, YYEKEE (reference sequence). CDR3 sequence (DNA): TGTGCCAGCACCCCCCTGGGGGGCGATGAGCAGTTCTTC. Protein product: CASTPLGGDEQFF.

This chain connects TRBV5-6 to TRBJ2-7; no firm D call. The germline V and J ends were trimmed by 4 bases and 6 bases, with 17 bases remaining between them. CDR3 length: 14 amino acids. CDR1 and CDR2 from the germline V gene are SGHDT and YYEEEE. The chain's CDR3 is CASSIPGTSGEQYF. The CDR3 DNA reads TGTGCCAGCAGCATCCCGGGTACCTCCGGCGAGCAGTACTTC.

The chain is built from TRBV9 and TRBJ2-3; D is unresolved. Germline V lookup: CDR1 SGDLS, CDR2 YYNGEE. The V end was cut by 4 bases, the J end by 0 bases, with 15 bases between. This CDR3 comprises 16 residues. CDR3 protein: CASSPRLTGSTDTQYF. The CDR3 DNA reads TGTGCCAGCAGCCCGCGACTGACTGGGAGCACAGATACGCAGTATTTT. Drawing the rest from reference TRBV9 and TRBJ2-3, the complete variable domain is DSGVTQTPKHLITATGQRVTLRCSPRSGDLSVYWYQQSLDQGLQFLIQYYNGEERAKGNILERFSAQQFPDLHSELNLSSLELGDSALYFCASSPRLTGSTDTQYFGPGTRLTVL.

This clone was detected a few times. The CDR3 region has the DNA TGTGCCAGCAGCTTAGAGGTCGGGGAGCTGTTTTTT. Encoded protein: CASSLEVGELFF. The chain couples TRBV7-6 to TRBJ2-2; D is ambiguous. V gave up 1 base and J gave up 7 bases, with 4 bases separating them. The germline V gene encodes CDR1 SGHVS and CDR2 FNYEAQ. This CDR3 contains 12 residues.

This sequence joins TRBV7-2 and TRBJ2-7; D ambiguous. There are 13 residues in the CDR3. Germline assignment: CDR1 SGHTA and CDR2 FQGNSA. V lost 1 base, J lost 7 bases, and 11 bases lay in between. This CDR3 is CASSLGAVAEQYF. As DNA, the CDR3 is TGTGCCAGCAGCTTAGGCGCCGTGGCAGAGCAGTACTTC.

This CDR3 reads CASTLWVTTGTGGEQPQHF. CDR3 DNA sequence: TGTGCCAGCACGCTCTGGGTTACTACCGGGACAGGGGGCGAACAGCCCCAGCATTTT. V and J are TRBV6-7 and TRBJ1-5; 12 positions agree with TRBD1. TRBV6-7 is known as an ORF, though its function is uncertain. The junction had 20 bases not matched to a gene; V was cut back by 7 bases and J by 7 bases. This CDR3 spans 19 amino acids.

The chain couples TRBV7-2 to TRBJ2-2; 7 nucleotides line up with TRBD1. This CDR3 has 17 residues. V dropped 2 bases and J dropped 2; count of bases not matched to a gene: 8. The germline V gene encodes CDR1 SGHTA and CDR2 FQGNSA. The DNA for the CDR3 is TGTGCCAGCAGCTTAAGTAACCGACAGGGTAACACCGGGGAGCTGTTTTTT. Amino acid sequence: CASSLSNRQGNTGELFF. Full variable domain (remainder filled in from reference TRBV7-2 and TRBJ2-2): GAGVSQSPSNKVTEKGKDVELRCDPISGHTALYWYRQSLGQGLEFLIYFQGNSAPDKSGLPSDRFSAERTGGSVSTLTIQRTQQEDSAVYLCASSLSNRQGNTGELFFGEGSRLTVL.

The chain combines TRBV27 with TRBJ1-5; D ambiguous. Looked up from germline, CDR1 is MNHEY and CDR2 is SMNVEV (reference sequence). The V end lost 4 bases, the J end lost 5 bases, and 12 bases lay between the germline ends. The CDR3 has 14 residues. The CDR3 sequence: CASSYGGSDQPQHF. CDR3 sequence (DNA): TGTGCCAGCAGTTACGGAGGGAGTGATCAGCCCCAGCATTTT.

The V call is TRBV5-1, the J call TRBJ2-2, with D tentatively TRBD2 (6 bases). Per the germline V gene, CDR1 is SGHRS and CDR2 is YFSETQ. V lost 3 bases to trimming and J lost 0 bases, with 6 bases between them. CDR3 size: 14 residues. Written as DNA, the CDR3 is TGCGCCAGCAGCTCGGGAGCGAACACCGGGGAGCTGTTTTTT. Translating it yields CASSSGANTGELFF.

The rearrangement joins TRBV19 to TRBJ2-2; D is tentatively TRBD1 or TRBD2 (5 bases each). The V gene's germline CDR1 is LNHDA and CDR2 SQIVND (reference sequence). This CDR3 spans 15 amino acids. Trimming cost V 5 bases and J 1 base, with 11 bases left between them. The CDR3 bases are TGTGCCAGTAGTTGGGACCCTTTGAACACCGGGGAGCTGTTTTTT. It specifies CASSWDPLNTGELFF.

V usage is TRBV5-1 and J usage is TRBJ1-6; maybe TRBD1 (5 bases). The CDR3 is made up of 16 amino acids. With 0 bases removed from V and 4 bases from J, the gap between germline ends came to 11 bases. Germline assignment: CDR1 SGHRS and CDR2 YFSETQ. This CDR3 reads CASSLEGTVYNSPLHF. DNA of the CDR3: TGCGCCAGCAGCTTGGAAGGGACTGTTTATAATTCACCCCTCCACTTT.

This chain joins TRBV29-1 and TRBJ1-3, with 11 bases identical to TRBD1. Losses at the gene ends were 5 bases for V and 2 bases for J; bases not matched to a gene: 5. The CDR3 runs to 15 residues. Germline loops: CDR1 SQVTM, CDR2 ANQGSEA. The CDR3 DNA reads TGCAGCGTTTCTCCGGGACAGGGGGCTGGAAACACCATATATTTT. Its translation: CSVSPGQGAGNTIYF. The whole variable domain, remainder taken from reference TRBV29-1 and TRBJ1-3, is SAVISQKPSRDICQRGTSLTIQCQVDSQVTMMFWYRQQPGQSLTLIATANQGSEATYESGFVIDKFPISRPNLTFSTLTVSNMSPEDSSIYLCSVSPGQGAGNTIYFGEGSWLTVV.

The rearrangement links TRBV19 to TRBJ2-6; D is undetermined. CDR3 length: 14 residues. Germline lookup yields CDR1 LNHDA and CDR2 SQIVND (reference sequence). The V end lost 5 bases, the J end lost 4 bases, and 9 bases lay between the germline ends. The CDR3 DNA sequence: TGTGCCAGTAGTCCATCACAGGGGGCCAACGTCCTGACTTTC. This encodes CASSPSQGANVLTF. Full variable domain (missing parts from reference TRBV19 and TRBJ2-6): DGGITQSPKYLFRKEGQNVTLSCEQNLNHDAMYWYRQDPGQGLRLIYYSQIVNDFQKGDIAEGYSVSREKKESFPLTVTSAQKNPTAFYLCASSPSQGANVLTFGAGSRLTVL.

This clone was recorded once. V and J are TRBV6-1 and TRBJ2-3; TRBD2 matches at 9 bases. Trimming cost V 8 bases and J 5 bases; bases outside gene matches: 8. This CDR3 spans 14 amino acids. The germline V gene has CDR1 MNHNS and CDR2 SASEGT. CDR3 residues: CASRWAGGQDTQYF. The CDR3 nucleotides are TGTGCCAGCCGGTGGGCGGGGGGGCAAGATACGCAGTATTTT.

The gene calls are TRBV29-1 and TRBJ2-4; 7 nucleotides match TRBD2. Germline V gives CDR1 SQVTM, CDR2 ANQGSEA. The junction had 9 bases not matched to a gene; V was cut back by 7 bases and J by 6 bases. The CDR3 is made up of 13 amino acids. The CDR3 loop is CSAAQGGRNIQYF. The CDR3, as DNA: TGCAGCGCAGCTCAGGGCGGGAGAAACATTCAGTACTTC.

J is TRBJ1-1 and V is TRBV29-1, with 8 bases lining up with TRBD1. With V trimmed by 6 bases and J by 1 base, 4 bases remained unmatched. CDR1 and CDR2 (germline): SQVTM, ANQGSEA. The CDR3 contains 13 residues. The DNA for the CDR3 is TGCAGCGTGGACGGACAGGGGAACACTGAAGCTTTCTTT. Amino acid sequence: CSVDGQGNTEAFF.

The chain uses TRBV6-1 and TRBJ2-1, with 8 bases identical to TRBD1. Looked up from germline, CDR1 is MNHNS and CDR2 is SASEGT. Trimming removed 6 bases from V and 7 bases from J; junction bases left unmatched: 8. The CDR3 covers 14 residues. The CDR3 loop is CASSYRGERNEQFF. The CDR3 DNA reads TGTGCCAGCAGCTACAGGGGGGAGAGGAATGAGCAGTTCTTC.

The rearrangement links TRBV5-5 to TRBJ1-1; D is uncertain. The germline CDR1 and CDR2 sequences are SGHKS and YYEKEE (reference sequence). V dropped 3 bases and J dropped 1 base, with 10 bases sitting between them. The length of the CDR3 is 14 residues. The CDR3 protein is CASSWGLGNTEAFF. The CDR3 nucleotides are TGTGCCAGCAGCTGGGGTCTGGGGAACACTGAAGCTTTCTTT. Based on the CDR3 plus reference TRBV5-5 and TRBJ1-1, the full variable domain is DAGVTQSPTHLIKTRGQQVTLRCSPISGHKSVSWYQQVLGQGPQFIFQYYEKEERGRGNFPDRFSARQFPNYSSELNVNALLLGDSALYLCASSWGLGNTEAFFGQGTRLTVV.

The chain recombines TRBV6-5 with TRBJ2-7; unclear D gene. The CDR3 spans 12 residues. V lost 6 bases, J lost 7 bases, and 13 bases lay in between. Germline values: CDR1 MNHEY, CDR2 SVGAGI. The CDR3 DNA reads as TGTGCCAGCAGCGCGTTCCCTTATGAGCAGTACTTC. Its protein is CASSAFPYEQYF.

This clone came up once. This chain's CDR3 is CASRGLGETQYF. The CDR3 DNA reads TGTGCCAGCAGAGGACTCGGGGAGACCCAGTACTTC. The J gene is TRBJ2-5, the V gene TRBV6-5; maybe TRBD2 (5 bases). There are 12 residues in the CDR3. The germline CDR1 and CDR2 sequences are MNHEY and SVGAGI. Trimming took off 6 bases at V and 5 bases at J, with 10 bases between the two ends.